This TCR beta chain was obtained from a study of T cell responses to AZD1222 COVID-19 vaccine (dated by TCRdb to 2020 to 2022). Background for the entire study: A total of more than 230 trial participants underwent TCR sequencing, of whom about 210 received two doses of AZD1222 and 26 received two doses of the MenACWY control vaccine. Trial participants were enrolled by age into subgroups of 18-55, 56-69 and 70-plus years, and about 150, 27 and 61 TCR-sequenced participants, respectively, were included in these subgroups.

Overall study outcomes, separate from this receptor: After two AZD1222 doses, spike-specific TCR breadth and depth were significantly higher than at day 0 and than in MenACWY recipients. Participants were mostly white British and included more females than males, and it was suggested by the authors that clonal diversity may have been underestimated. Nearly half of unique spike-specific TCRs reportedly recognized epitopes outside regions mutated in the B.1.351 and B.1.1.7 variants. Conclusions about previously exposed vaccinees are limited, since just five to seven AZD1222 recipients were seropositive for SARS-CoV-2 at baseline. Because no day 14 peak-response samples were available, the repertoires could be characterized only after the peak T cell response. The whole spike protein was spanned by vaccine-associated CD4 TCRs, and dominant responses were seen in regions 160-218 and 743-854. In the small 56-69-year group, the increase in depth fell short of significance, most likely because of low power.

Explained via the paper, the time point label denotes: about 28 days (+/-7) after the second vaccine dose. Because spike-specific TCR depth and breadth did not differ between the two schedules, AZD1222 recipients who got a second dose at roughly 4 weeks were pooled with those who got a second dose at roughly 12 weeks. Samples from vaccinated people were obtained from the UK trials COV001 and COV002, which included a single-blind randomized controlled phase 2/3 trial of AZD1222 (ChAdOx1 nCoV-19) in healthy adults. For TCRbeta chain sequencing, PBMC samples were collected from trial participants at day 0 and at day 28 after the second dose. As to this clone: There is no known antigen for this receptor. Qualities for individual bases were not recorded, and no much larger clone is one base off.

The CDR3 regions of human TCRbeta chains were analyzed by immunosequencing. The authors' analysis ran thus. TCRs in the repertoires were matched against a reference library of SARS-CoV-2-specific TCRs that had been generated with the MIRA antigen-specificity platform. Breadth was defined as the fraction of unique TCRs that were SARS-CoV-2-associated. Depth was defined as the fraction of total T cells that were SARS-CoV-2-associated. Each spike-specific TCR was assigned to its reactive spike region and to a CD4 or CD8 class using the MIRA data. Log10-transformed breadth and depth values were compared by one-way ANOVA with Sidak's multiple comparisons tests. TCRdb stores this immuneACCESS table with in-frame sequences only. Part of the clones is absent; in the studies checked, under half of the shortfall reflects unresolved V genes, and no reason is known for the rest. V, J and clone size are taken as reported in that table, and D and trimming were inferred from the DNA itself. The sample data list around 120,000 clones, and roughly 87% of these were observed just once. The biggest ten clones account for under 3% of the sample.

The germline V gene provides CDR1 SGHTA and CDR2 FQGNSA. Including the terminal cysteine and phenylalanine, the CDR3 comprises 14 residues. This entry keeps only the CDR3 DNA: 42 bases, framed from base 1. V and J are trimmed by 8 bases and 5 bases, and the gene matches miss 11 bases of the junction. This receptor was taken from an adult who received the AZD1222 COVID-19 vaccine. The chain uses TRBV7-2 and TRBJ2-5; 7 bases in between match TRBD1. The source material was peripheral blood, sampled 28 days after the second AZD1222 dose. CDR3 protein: CASGTHRGGETQYF. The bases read TGTGCCAGCGGTACGCACAGGGGTGGGGAGACCCAGTACTTC. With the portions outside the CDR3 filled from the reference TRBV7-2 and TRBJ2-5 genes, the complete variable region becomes GAGVSQSPSNKVTEKGKDVELRCDPISGHTALYWYRQSLGQGLEFLIYFQGNSAPDKSGLPSDRFSAERTGGSVSTLTIQRTQQEDSAVYLCASGTHRGGETQYFGPGTRLLVL.